A selection of T cell receptor beta chains follows, all from one sample in a study of T cells in Graves' hyperthyroidism and ophthalmopathy. TCRdb passed the multiplex PCR reads through MiXCR, listing each CDR3 protein once. The data show about 380,000 distinct CDR3 sequences, about 14% seen once. The source material was blood. The receptors were sampled from a man aged 30-40 years with Graves' hyperthyroidism that later progressed to Graves' ophthalmopathy. CDR3s include the opening cysteine and the closing phenylalanine or tryptophan. The D gene is left open where the match is weak. Part of the rows lack a size; the others show once, few, many or a class for expanded clones.

TGTGCCAGTAGTCCTGGGTACCCGAATGAGCAGTTCTTC	CASSPGYPNEQFF	-	TRBJ2-1	TRBV19	-
TGTGCCAGCAGCGGGGGCGCCGGGACAGGGCCTGGCTACACCTTC	CASSGGAGTGPGYTF	TRBD1	TRBJ1-2	TRBV9	-
TGCGCCAGCGGGGGGACAGGCTCCTACGAGCAGTACTTC	CASGGTGSYEQYF	TRBD1	TRBJ2-7	TRBV5-1	many
TGTGCCAGCAGTTACCTGGACAGGGCCTACGAGCAGTACTTC	CASSYLDRAYEQYF	TRBD1	TRBJ2-7	TRBV6-6	many
TGTGCCAGCAGTAGTCACAGGGGTTCCCCTGAAGCTTTCTTT	CASSSHRGSPEAFF	TRBD1	TRBJ1-1	TRBV28	few
TGTGCCACCAGCAAGGGACATAATTCACCCCTCCACTTT	CATSKGHNSPLHF	-	TRBJ1-6	TRBV15	many
TGTGCCAGCAGCGGGTCCGGGACCCTAAATCAGCCCCAGCATTTT	CASSGSGTLNQPQHF	-	TRBJ1-5	TRBV9	many
TGTGCCAGCAGCTTAGACTTAATAGCCAAAAACATTCAGTACTTC	CASSLDLIAKNIQYF	-	TRBJ2-4	TRBV7-2	many
TGTGCTAGTGGTTTGACCAGGGTTGTGAATGAGCAGTTCTTC	CASGLTRVVNEQFF	-	TRBJ2-1	TRBV12-5	-
TGTGCCAGCACTGGACTAGTAGAGACCCAGTACTTC	CASTGLVETQYF	TRBD2	TRBJ2-5	TRBV2	many
TGTGCCAGCAGCTTAGTCGGACAGGGTTCACTATTGCAGTACTTC	CASSLVGQGSLLQYF	TRBD1	TRBJ2-7	TRBV7-9	many
TGCAGCGTTTCGGAGGCCTACGAGCAGTACTTC	CSVSEAYEQYF	-	TRBJ2-7	TRBV29-1	few
TGTGCCACCAGTGACCCACCATCTCCCCGACAGGGCGCGGGTAATGAGCAGTTCTTC	CATSDPPSPRQGAGNEQFF	TRBD1	TRBJ2-1	TRBV24-1	many
TGTGCCAGCAGCTTAAACCCTATCAACACCGGGGAGCTGTTTTTT	CASSLNPINTGELFF	-	TRBJ2-2	TRBV7-3	few
TGTGCCAGCCAGACTAATTACGAGCAGTACTTC	CASQTNYEQYF	-	TRBJ2-7	TRBV6-1	few
TGTGCCAGTATAGGGCGGGAGACAGGGGGATACACCGGGGAGCTGTTTTTT	CASIGRETGGYTGELFF	TRBD1	TRBJ2-2	TRBV19	few
TGTGCCAGCAGGGAAGGGATGGGCGGGGAGCTGTTTTTT	CASREGMGGELFF	-	TRBJ2-2	TRBV28	-
TGTGCCATCAGTGAGAAGGACAGCCAAACAGATACGCAGTATTTT	CAISEKDSQTDTQYF	-	TRBJ2-3	TRBV10-3	many
TGTGCCAGCAGATCGGGGTTAAGCAATCAGCCCCAGCATTTT	CASRSGLSNQPQHF	-	TRBJ1-5	TRBV2	many
TGTGCCAGCAGTATAGCGGGACAGGGGGCGTCTGGCTACACCTTC	CASSIAGQGASGYTF	TRBD1	TRBJ1-2	TRBV27	many
TGCAGTGCTAGAGTTGCGGGGGGTCCTAAAGAGACCCAGTACTTC	CSARVAGGPKETQYF	TRBD2	TRBJ2-5	TRBV20-1	-
TGCAGTGCTAGAGATAGGGGTGGTAATGAGCAGTTCTTC	CSARDRGGNEQFF	-	TRBJ2-1	TRBV20-1	many
TGTGCCACCAGTGATCCGGGGACAGGGGGCCAAGAGACCCAGTACTTC	CATSDPGTGGQETQYF	TRBD1	TRBJ2-5	TRBV24-1	few
TGTGCCAGCAGTTCCGGGGGCGGTTTTCGTGGCTACACCTTC	CASSSGGGFRGYTF	-	TRBJ1-2	TRBV27	many
TGTGCCTGGAATACAGGGGACAGTGGCTACACCTTC	CAWNTGDSGYTF	TRBD1	TRBJ1-2	TRBV30	many
TGTGCCAGCAGCTTACCCGGGACAGGAATAGATACGCAGTATTTT	CASSLPGTGIDTQYF	TRBD1	TRBJ2-3	TRBV11-3	many
TGTGCCAGCAGCCAAGATGTCGTAAAGGTCACCGGGGAGCTGTTTTTT	CASSQDVVKVTGELFF	-	TRBJ2-2	TRBV4-2	few
TGCGCCAGCAGCTTGGAACTAGCGGGGTCAGATACGCAGTATTTT	CASSLELAGSDTQYF	TRBD2	TRBJ2-3	TRBV5-1	-
TGTGCCAGCAGCTTAGGAGCGGGATACGGCAATCAGCCCCAGCATTTT	CASSLGAGYGNQPQHF	-	TRBJ1-5	TRBV7-8	many
TGTTCCAGCAGCCCTACGGGACAGGGGAATGGCTACACCTTC	CSSSPTGQGNGYTF	TRBD1	TRBJ1-2	TRBV14	-
TGTGCCAGCAGTCCCTTCGACAATACAGATACGCAGTATTTT	CASSPFDNTDTQYF	-	TRBJ2-3	TRBV6-4	-
TGTGCCAGCAGCTTAGTGGCGGGGGGGCCTGAGCAGTTCTTC	CASSLVAGGPEQFF	TRBD2	TRBJ2-1	TRBV7-3	few
TGCGCCAGCAGCTTGGCCGTGGGGTTGGCCGAAAAACTGTTTTTT	CASSLAVGLAEKLFF	-	TRBJ1-4	TRBV5-1	few
TGTGCCAGCAGTGAGACGGGGAATAGCAATCAGCCCCAGCATTTT	CASSETGNSNQPQHF	-	TRBJ1-5	TRBV6-1	many
TGTGCCAGCTCACCCGGGACATCCGATACGCAGTATTTT	CASSPGTSDTQYF	-	TRBJ2-3	TRBV18	many
TGTGCCAGTAGCCCGGACGGAAGAAGCTCCTACAATGAGCAGTTCTTC	CASSPDGRSSYNEQFF	-	TRBJ2-1	TRBV19	many
TGTGCCAGCAGCTTCGAGGGGCTCGGCAACGAGCAGTACTTC	CASSFEGLGNEQYF	-	TRBJ2-7	TRBV28	many
TGCAGTGCCCCTACTGACCGGGGGGGCTACACCTTC	CSAPTDRGGYTF	-	TRBJ1-2	TRBV20-1	many
TGTGCCAGCCGAAAAACAGGTGCAACTAATGAAAAACTGTTTTTT	CASRKTGATNEKLFF	-	TRBJ1-4	TRBV6-1	few
TGTGCCAGCAGTACCGGGACGCCTGGGGGCTACACCTTC	CASSTGTPGGYTF	-	TRBJ1-2	TRBV12-3/TRBV12-4	many
TGTGCCACCAGCCCGAGACAGACGTTCTCGTATGGCTACACCTTC	CATSPRQTFSYGYTF	-	TRBJ1-2	TRBV15	many
TGTGCCAGCAGCTTATCGGCGAATAGCGGGGGGGGCACAGATACGCAGTATTTT	CASSLSANSGGGTDTQYF	TRBD2	TRBJ2-3	TRBV11-2	-
TGTGCCAGCAGTTTAGGAGACAGCCCTGGTGCTGAAGCTTTCTTT	CASSLGDSPGAEAFF	-	TRBJ1-1	TRBV12-3/TRBV12-4	many
TGTGCCAGCAGTTCCGCACAGGGGTCTGCTGAAGCTTTCTTT	CASSSAQGSAEAFF	TRBD1	TRBJ1-1	TRBV28	many
TGTGCCAGCAGCGTAGAGAGGGGTCATAATGGCTACACCTTC	CASSVERGHNGYTF	-	TRBJ1-2	TRBV9	many
TGTGCCAGCAGCCGTGCCGGGACAGGGGATGTGAATGAGCAGTTCTTC	CASSRAGTGDVNEQFF	TRBD1	TRBJ2-1	TRBV11-3	many
TGTGCCAGCAGTAAACTAGCGACTAGCACAGATACGCAGTATTTT	CASSKLATSTDTQYF	TRBD2	TRBJ2-3	TRBV6-1	-
TGTGCCAGCAGCCCCGTCATCCCCTACGAGCAGTACTTC	CASSPVIPYEQYF	-	TRBJ2-7	TRBV28	many